This T cell receptor (beta chain) originates from a study of blood T cell repertoires in COVID-19. What the recovered Cohort 3 donors had was two negative PCRs, clearance, or symptom resolution. The CDR3 has 14 residues. Germline values: CDR1 MDHEN, CDR2 SYDVKM. Trimming left V 6 bases short and J 2 bases short, with 13 bases between. TCRdb's table, derived via immunoSEQ multiplex PCR, lists solely in-frame clones and lacks some. Here the sample spans about 160,000 clones, approximately 82% being singletons. Sequencing was performed on PBMCs or T cells enriched from blood (not recorded which). The sequence was collected from a man between 60 and 70 years old who had recovered from COVID-19. V usage is TRBV28 and J usage is TRBJ1-1; D is perhaps TRBD1 (6 bases). DNA of the CDR3: TGTGCCAGCAGGACAGGAACGGGAAACACTGAAGCTTTCTTT. This codes for CASRTGTGNTEAFF.